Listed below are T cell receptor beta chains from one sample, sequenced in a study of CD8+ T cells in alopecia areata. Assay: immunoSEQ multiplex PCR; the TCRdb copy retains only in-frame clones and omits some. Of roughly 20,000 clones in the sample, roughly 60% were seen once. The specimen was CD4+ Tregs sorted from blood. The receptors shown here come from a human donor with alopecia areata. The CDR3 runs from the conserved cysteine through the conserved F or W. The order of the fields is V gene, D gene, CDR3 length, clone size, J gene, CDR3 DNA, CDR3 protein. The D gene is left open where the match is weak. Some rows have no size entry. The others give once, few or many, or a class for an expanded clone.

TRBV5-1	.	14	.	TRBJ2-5	TGCGCCAGCAGCTTTGGGGCTCTCCAAGAGACCCAGTACTTC	CASSFGALQETQYF
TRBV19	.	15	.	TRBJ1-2	TGTGCCAGTAGGATGCCCGGGGAAGGTAACTATGGCTACACCTTC	CASRMPGEGNYGYTF
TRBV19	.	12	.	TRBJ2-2	TGTGCCAGTAGGCTGAGGCCCGGGGAGCTGTTTTTT	CASRLRPGELFF
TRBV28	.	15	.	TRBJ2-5	TGTGCCAGCAGTTTCACCGGGGGGCCGCAAGAGACCCAGTACTTC	CASSFTGGPQETQYF
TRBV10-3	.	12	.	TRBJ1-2	TGTGCCAGCAGGGGCTTTAACTATGGCTACACCTTC	CASRGFNYGYTF
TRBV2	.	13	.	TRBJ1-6	TGTGCCAGCCGAAGCCCGGGCTATTCACCCCTCCACTTT	CASRSPGYSPLHF
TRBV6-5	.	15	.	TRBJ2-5	TGTGCCAGCAGTTACTCGATTCAGGGAGGCGAGACCCAGTACTTC	CASSYSIQGGETQYF
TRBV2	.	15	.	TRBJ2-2	TGTGCCAGCAGAGCCGGGACCCAGAACACCGGGGAGCTGTTTTTT	CASRAGTQNTGELFF
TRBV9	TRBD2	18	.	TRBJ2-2	TGTGCCAGCAGCTACCAGCCCTTAACTAGCGGGAGTGTCGGGGAGCTGTTTTTT	CASSYQPLTSGSVGELFF
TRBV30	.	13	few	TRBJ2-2	TGTGCCTGGAGTGGACAGATCACCGGGGAGCTGTTTTTT	CAWSGQITGELFF
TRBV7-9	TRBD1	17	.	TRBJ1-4	TGTGCCAGCAGCTTAGGGACAGGTGGGGTGACTAATGAAAAACTGTTTTTT	CASSLGTGGVTNEKLFF
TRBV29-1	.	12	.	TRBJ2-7	TGCAGCGTTGAAGATCTTGCCTACGAGCAGTACTTC	CSVEDLAYEQYF
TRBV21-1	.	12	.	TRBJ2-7	TGTGCCAGCAGCAAAGGCCGACTAGTGGGGTACTTC	CASSKGRLVGYF
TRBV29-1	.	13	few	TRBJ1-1	TGCAGCGTTGAAGATGGGGGAGGGACTGAAGCTTTCTTT	CSVEDGGGTEAFF
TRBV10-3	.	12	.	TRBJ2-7	TGTGCCATCAGCGGAGGACGGAGCGAGCAGTACTTC	CAISGGRSEQYF
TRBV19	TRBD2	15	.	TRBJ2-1	TGTGCCAGTAGTACACTAGCGGGGGTGGGCAATGAGCAGTTCTTC	CASSTLAGVGNEQFF
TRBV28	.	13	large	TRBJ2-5	TGTGCCAGCAGTTTCGGTATAGGGGAGACCCAGTACTTC	CASSFGIGETQYF
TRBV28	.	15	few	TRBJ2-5	TGTGCCAGCAGTTTAGGTCCAGGGGCTCAGGAGACCCAGTACTTC	CASSLGPGAQETQYF
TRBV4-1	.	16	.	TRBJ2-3	TGCGCCAGCAGTTCCTCTCGGGCGGGGCCCACAGATACGCAGTATTTT	CASSSSRAGPTDTQYF
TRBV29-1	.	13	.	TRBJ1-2	TGCAGCGCCCCCTCCAAGGGTTACTATGGCTACACCTTC	CSAPSKGYYGYTF
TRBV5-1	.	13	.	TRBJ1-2	TGCGCCAGCGGGCCAGGTCCCCAGCCTGGCTACACCTTC	CASGPGPQPGYTF
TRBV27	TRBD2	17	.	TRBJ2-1	TGTGCCAGCAGGCCAGGGGTAGCGGGAGACTCCTACAATGAGCAGTTCTTC	CASRPGVAGDSYNEQFF
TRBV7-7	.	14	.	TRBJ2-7	TGTGCTAGCAGCCGACAAATCGGGGACTACGAGCAGTACTTC	CASSRQIGDYEQYF
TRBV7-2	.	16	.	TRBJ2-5	TGTGCCAGCAGCTTGTTTACCGGGCCCTCGGGGGAGACCCAGTACTTC	CASSLFTGPSGETQYF
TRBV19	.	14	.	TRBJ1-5	TGTGCCAGTAGTCCGGTTTTGGGGAATCAGCCCCAGCATTTT	CASSPVLGNQPQHF
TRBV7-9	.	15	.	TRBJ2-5	TGTGCCAGCAGCTTATCGGGGCTAGCGTCGGAGACCCAGTACTTC	CASSLSGLASETQYF